One sample yielded the 11 T cell receptor beta chains listed below, sequenced in a study of T cell responses to AZD1222 COVID-19 vaccine. Produced via immunoSEQ multiplex PCR; TCRdb's table is partial and in-frame only. The data contain about 140,000 clones, approximately 85% of them seen just once; the ten biggest clones take up 6.5% to 8.5%. Sequencing used peripheral blood, obtained 28 days after the second dose of the MenACWY control vaccine. The receptor set was obtained from an adult who received the MenACWY meningococcal vaccine as a control.

The chain employs TRBV6-1 and TRBJ2-1; D ambiguous. This CDR3 comprises 17 residues. V dropped 3 bases and J dropped 2 bases, with 17 bases sitting between them. Per germline, CDR1 MNHNS and CDR2 SASEGT. In nucleotides, the CDR3 is TGTGCCAGCAGTGACGTTTGGGTCAGGAGACCCTACAATGAGCAGTTCTTC. Amino acids: CASSDVWVRRPYNEQFF.

The chain joins TRBV28 to TRBJ2-7; TRBD1 aligns across 9 bases. Losses at the gene ends were 4 bases for V and 3 bases for J; bases not matched to a gene: 10. Germline V gives CDR1 MDHEN, CDR2 SYDVKM. CDR3 size: 16 residues. This chain's CDR3 is CASSSTEGGQGYEQYV. The CDR3 nucleotides read TGTGCCAGCAGTTCCACGGAGGGGGGACAGGGCTACGAGCAGTACGTC.

The V and J genes are TRBV5-1 and TRBJ2-3; TRBD2 is a possible D gene (5 bases). This CDR3 is 14 amino acids long. Germline CDR1 and CDR2: SGHRS and YFSETQ. With 3 bases removed from V and 8 bases from J, the gap between germline ends came to 16 bases. The CDR3 protein is CASSSSHEGSTQYF. For the CDR3, the DNA is TGCGCCAGCAGCTCGTCCCACGAGGGATCTACGCAGTATTTT.

This clone was seen a single time. The chain links TRBV24-1 to TRBJ1-2, with TRBD1 matching over 7 bases. The J segment lost 8 bases and the V segment lost 4 bases, leaving 9 bases of the junction unmatched. CDR1 is KGHDR and CDR2 is SFDVKD in the germline V gene. The CDR3 has 14 amino acids. In nucleotides, the CDR3 is TGTGCCACCAGTGAACCCGGACAGGCGGGGGGCTACACCTTC. As protein: CATSEPGQAGGYTF.

V is TRBV27 and J is TRBJ1-3; a possible D gene is TRBD1 (6 bases). CDR3 length: 17 amino acids. Germline CDR1 and CDR2: MNHEY and SMNVEV (reference sequence). Trimming left V 2 bases short and J 2 bases short, with 16 bases between. CDR3 residues: CASSLDRPGLPGNTIYF. The CDR3 nucleotides are TGTGCCAGCAGTTTAGACAGGCCCGGCCTCCCTGGAAACACCATATATTTT.

This clone was observed once. This sequence joins TRBV7-6 and TRBJ1-2; the D gene is possibly TRBD1 (6 bases). Germline V gene data show CDR1 as SGHVS and CDR2 as FNYEAQ. This CDR3 is built from 15 residues. The ends were cut back, 1 base at V and 4 bases at J, with 13 bases in the middle. CDR3 sequence: CASSLVVTGIYGYTF. DNA of the CDR3: TGTGCCAGCAGCTTAGTTGTTACAGGGATCTATGGCTACACCTTC.

This chain joins TRBV4-2 and TRBJ2-7, with TRBD1 matching 8 bases. The trim removed 1 base at V and 5 bases at J, leaving 13 bases unmatched. This CDR3 is 17 amino acids long. Germline values: CDR1 LGHNA, CDR2 YNFKEQ. The CDR3 loop is CASSQGVIAQGANEQYF. The CDR3 nucleotides read TGTGCCAGCAGCCAAGGTGTTATCGCGCAGGGGGCCAACGAGCAGTACTTC.

The chain has TRBV4-2 and TRBJ2-3; 9 nucleotides align to TRBD2. Germline values: CDR1 LGHNA, CDR2 YNFKEQ. Trimming removed 0 bases from V and 8 bases from J; junction bases left unmatched: 9. This CDR3 is 16 amino acids long. In nucleotides, the CDR3 is TGTGCCAGCAGCCAAGATCGGCGGGAGGGCCGCGGTACGCAGTATTTT. This translates into CASSQDRREGRGTQYF.

This chain joins TRBV11-3 and TRBJ1-2; D not resolved. The V and J ends lost 1 base and 5 bases respectively, with 17 bases between them. CDR1 is SGHNT, CDR2 YENEEA, per germline. CDR3 length: 16 residues. The CDR3 reads CASSLGHLRPFYGYTF. The CDR3 DNA is TGTGCCAGCAGCTTAGGCCATCTGAGACCCTTTTATGGCTACACCTTC.

This clone was seen repeatedly, ten times or more. This chain joins TRBV11-1 and TRBJ2-4, with D possibly matching TRBD2 (5 bases). The ends were cut back, 7 bases at V and 4 bases at J, with 17 bases in the middle. The CDR3 extends over 15 amino acids. CDR1 and CDR2 (germline): SGHAT, FQDESV (reference sequence). In DNA, the CDR3 is TGTGCCAGCACCCCCCGGCAAGGAGGAAAAAACATTCAGTACTTC. Translation gives CASTPRQGGKNIQYF.

The J gene is TRBJ1-2, the V gene TRBV4-2; no clear D gene. V lost 0 bases to trimming and J lost 3 bases, with 11 bases between them. There are 15 residues in the CDR3. CDR1 is LGHNA, CDR2 YNFKEQ, per germline. The chain's CDR3 is CASSQDGSPDYGYTF. The CDR3 region has the DNA TGTGCCAGCAGCCAAGACGGCAGTCCTGACTATGGCTACACCTTC.